The 23 T cell receptor beta chains given below trace back to one sample, sequenced in a study of cytomegalovirus exposure and HLA in healthy donors. Primers included in the PCR were 60 Vbeta and 13 Jbeta primers. Data came from immunoSEQ multiplex PCR; TCRdb stores just in-frame clones and leaves some out. The table has 150,000 to 200,000 clones, 80% to 85% seen once. The sample consisted of PBMCs. The receptors here all came from a woman in her thirties or forties in good health and CMV-seronegative.

The rearrangement links TRBV10-3 to TRBJ2-1; 7 positions match TRBD1. V shed 0 bases, J shed 9 bases, and the junction held 5 bases outside the gene matches. The germline gives CDR1 ENHRY, CDR2 SYGVKD. The CDR3 has 14 amino acids. CDR3 nucleotide sequence: TGTGCCATCAGTGAGTCGACAGGGAATGGTGAGCAGTTCTTC. It encodes CAISESTGNGEQFF.

The chain links TRBV27 to TRBJ2-2; D is perhaps TRBD1 (7 bases). Between the trimmed V and J ends, which lost 5 bases and 4 bases, there was a span of 23 bases. The CDR3 runs to 18 residues. CDR1 is MNHEY and CDR2 is SMNVEV in the germline V gene (reference sequence). CDR3 nucleotide sequence: TGTGCCAGCAGTCCCTCGGGGGTAGGGGGCCGGTTCACCGGGGAGCTGTTTTTT. It specifies CASSPSGVGGRFTGELFF.

This clone came up a few times. The chain links TRBV2 to TRBJ2-5, with 12 positions matching TRBD2. The germline V gene has CDR1 SNHLY and CDR2 FYNNEI. Trimming removed 8 bases from V and 7 bases from J; junction bases left unmatched: 5. CDR3 length: 13 residues. CDR3 nucleotides: TGTGCCAGCCGACTAGCGGGAGATGGGACCCAGTACTTC. Encoded protein: CASRLAGDGTQYF. Together with reference TRBV2 and TRBJ2-5, the CDR3 gives the full variable domain: EPEVTQTPSHQVTQMGQEVILRCVPISNHLYFYWYRQILGQKVEFLVSFYNNEISEKSEIFDDQFSVERPDGSNFTLKIRSTKLEDSAMYFCASRLAGDGTQYFGPGTRLLVL.

The V and J genes are TRBV7-8 and TRBJ1-5; 9 bases are shared with TRBD1. The CDR3 extends over 17 amino acids. The junction had 8 bases not matched to a gene; V was cut back by 5 bases and J by 0 bases. Germline CDR1 and CDR2: SGHVS and FQNEAQ. The CDR3 sequence: CASSTQGAVYSNQPQHF. In DNA form, the CDR3 reads TGTGCCAGCAGCACACAGGGGGCCGTCTATAGCAATCAGCCCCAGCATTTT.

V is TRBV10-3 and J is TRBJ1-1; TRBD1 matches at 9 bases. After removal of 11 bases from V and 3 bases from J, the junction contained 10 bases not matched to a gene. CDR1 and CDR2 from the germline V gene are ENHRY and SYGVKD. The CDR3 extends over 14 amino acids. Written as DNA, the CDR3 is TGTGCCGCCTACCGGGGACAGGGAGACACTGAAGCTTTCTTT. Its translation: CAAYRGQGDTEAFF.

The chain has TRBV18 and TRBJ2-6; D perhaps matches TRBD1 (5 bases). V was trimmed by 3 bases and J by 1 base, leaving 22 bases between them. The CDR3 totals 20 residues. CDR1 is KGHSH, CDR2 LQKENI, per germline. CDR3 loop: CASSPRVRAYPTSGANVLTF. The DNA of the CDR3 is TGTGCCAGCTCACCCAGGGTTCGGGCGTATCCTACATCTGGGGCCAACGTCCTGACTTTC.

This clone was seen more than once but under ten times. The rearrangement links TRBV6-5 to TRBJ2-2; 8 bases are a match to TRBD2. The germline gives CDR1 MNHEY, CDR2 SVGAGI. Trimming at V came to 6 bases and at J to 5 bases, leaving 8 bases not matched to a gene. The CDR3 loop spans 15 amino acids. The CDR3 DNA reads TGTGCCAGCAGCCCCGGGACTAGTGGGACCGGGGAGCTGTTTTTT. Translated: CASSPGTSGTGELFF.

The CDR3 loop reads CASSRQSEDTEAFF. In DNA form, the CDR3 reads TGTGCCAGCAGCCGACAGTCTGAGGACACTGAAGCTTTCTTT. V is TRBV5-5 and J is TRBJ1-1; D is possibly TRBD1 (5 bases). The V end was cut by 4 bases, the J end by 3 bases, with 13 bases between. CDR1 SGHKS and CDR2 YYEKEE come from the germline V gene (reference sequence). The CDR3 runs 14 residues. Full variable domain (remainder filled in from reference TRBV5-5 and TRBJ1-1): DAGVTQSPTHLIKTRGQQVTLRCSPISGHKSVSWYQQVLGQGPQFIFQYYEKEERGRGNFPDRFSARQFPNYSSELNVNALLLGDSALYLCASSRQSEDTEAFFGQGTRLTVV.

This clone came up once. This sequence joins TRBV5-1 and TRBJ1-2; D remains unclear. The CDR3 runs 14 residues. Trimming removed 4 bases at V and 6 bases at J, with 16 bases between. Germline CDR1 and CDR2: SGHRS and YFSETQ. Written as DNA, the CDR3 is TGCGCCAGCAGCCGATTCGGGGTGGAGAATGGCTACACCTTC. Protein sequence: CASSRFGVENGYTF.

The chain recombines TRBV29-1 with TRBJ2-3; 10 bases are a match to TRBD1. V gave up 7 bases and J gave up 1 base; unmatched junction bases: 2. Germline CDR1 and CDR2: SQVTM and ANQGSEA. This CDR3 is built from 13 residues. The CDR3 DNA reads as TGCAGCGCCGGGACAGGGGGCACAGATACGCAGTATTTT. Translating it yields CSAGTGGTDTQYF.

The chain carries TRBV6-1 and TRBJ2-3, with a possible D match to TRBD1 (6 bases). This CDR3 comprises 14 residues. V shed 10 bases and J shed 1 base, with 15 bases lying between them. Per germline, CDR1 MNHNS and CDR2 SASEGT. The CDR3: CATKKGDGTDTQYF. The CDR3 DNA sequence: TGTGCCACCAAGAAGGGGGATGGCACAGATACGCAGTATTTT.

This clone occurred a few times. This chain joins TRBV30 and TRBJ2-3; TRBD2 is a possible D gene (6 bases). Germline CDR1 is GTSNPN and CDR2 is SVGIG (reference sequence). The CDR3 runs to 14 residues. Deletions cut 1 base from V and 3 bases from J, with 11 bases between. CDR3 DNA sequence: TGTGCCTGGAGTGGGAGGGTTAGGACAGATACGCAGTATTTT. It codes for CAWSGRVRTDTQYF.

J is TRBJ1-2 and V is TRBV4-3; D unresolved. CDR3 length: 15 residues. Trimming took 1 base from V and 4 from J, leaving 13 bases between them. CDR1 and CDR2 from the germline V gene are LGHNA and YSLEER. The CDR3 sequence is CASSQGAHSIYGYTF. CDR3 DNA sequence: TGCGCCAGCAGCCAAGGAGCCCACTCGATCTATGGCTACACCTTC.

V gene TRBV30 combines with J gene TRBJ1-5; 9 bases are shared with TRBD1. With 2 bases clipped from V and 8 bases from J, the junction kept 16 bases outside the gene matches. CDR1 is GTSNPN, CDR2 SVGIG, per germline (reference sequence). The CDR3 runs to 17 residues. The CDR3 reads CAWSLRTAGTGNKPQHF. The CDR3 bases are TGTGCCTGGAGTCTTCGCACCGCCGGGACAGGGAACAAGCCCCAGCATTTT.

V gene TRBV4-1 combines with J gene TRBJ1-1; the D gene is possibly TRBD1 (6 bases). The ends were cut back, 1 base at V and 0 bases at J, with 12 bases in the middle. CDR1 MGHRA and CDR2 YSYEKL come from the germline V gene. The length of the CDR3 is 16 residues. CDR3 region: CASSQVQGPMNTEAFF. The CDR3 region has the DNA TGCGCCAGCAGCCAAGTACAGGGTCCTATGAACACTGAAGCTTTCTTT.

This clone was observed a handful of times. The chain employs TRBV7-3 and TRBJ2-1; 9 bases agree with TRBD2. The trim removed 5 bases at V and 2 bases at J, leaving 4 bases unmatched. Germline CDR1 is SGHTA and CDR2 is FQGTGA. This CDR3 is built from 15 residues. The CDR3 loop reads CASSPLAGAYNEQFF. CDR3 coding DNA: TGTGCCAGCAGCCCTTTAGCGGGAGCCTACAATGAGCAGTTCTTC.

This chain joins TRBV6-1 and TRBJ1-4; no clear D gene. V was trimmed by 7 bases and J by 2 bases, leaving 11 bases between them. This CDR3 is 14 amino acids long. The germline V gene has CDR1 MNHNS and CDR2 SASEGT. In DNA, the CDR3 is TGTGCCAGCACCGACCACGGGACTAATGAAAAACTGTTTTTT. Translating it yields CASTDHGTNEKLFF.

The chain joins TRBV5-1 to TRBJ2-1, with 14 bases that match TRBD2. Losses at the gene ends were 4 bases for V and 7 bases for J; bases not matched to a gene: 7. The CDR3 totals 16 residues. CDR1 and CDR2 from the germline V gene are SGHRS and YFSETQ. This chain's CDR3 is CASSVGTSGSRNEQFF. In DNA form, the CDR3 reads TGCGCCAGCAGCGTTGGGACTAGCGGGAGTAGGAATGAGCAGTTCTTC.

The gene calls are TRBV7-9 and TRBJ2-6; 8 bases fit TRBD1. V trimming: 1 base; J trimming: 2 bases; junction bases outside the gene matches: 7. The CDR3 length is 18 residues. Germline V gene lookup returns CDR1 SEHNR and CDR2 FQNEAQ (reference sequence). Here the CDR3 reads CASSLEAGGATGANVLTF. DNA of the CDR3: TGTGCCAGCAGCTTAGAGGCAGGGGGCGCGACTGGGGCCAACGTCCTGACTTTC.

This chain connects TRBV6-5 to TRBJ1-2, with 10 bases aligning to TRBD1. Trimming cost V 7 bases and J 5 bases; bases outside gene matches: 7. This CDR3 spans 14 amino acids. Germline loops: CDR1 MNHEY, CDR2 SVGAGI. CDR3 sequence reads: CASTSGTGAYGYTF. The CDR3 DNA is TGTGCCAGCACTTCCGGGACAGGGGCTTATGGCTACACCTTC.

This chain links TRBV7-9 with TRBJ2-3; 9 positions match TRBD1. Germline V gene lookup returns CDR1 SEHNR and CDR2 FQNEAQ (reference sequence). After removal of 2 bases from V and 4 bases from J, the junction contained 1 base not matched to a gene. The CDR3 runs to 14 residues. The CDR3 DNA follows: TGTGCCAGCAGCTTAACAGGGGGCTCAGATACGCAGTATTTT. The encoded protein is CASSLTGGSDTQYF.

The chain has TRBV28 and TRBJ1-5, with 7 positions matching TRBD1. J gave up 7 bases and V 5 bases, and 11 bases lay outside the gene matches. The CDR3 totals 15 residues. Looked up from germline, CDR1 is MDHEN and CDR2 is SYDVKM. As DNA, the CDR3 is TGTGCCAGCAGTAGGCCGGGACAGTTTAAACAGCCCCAGCATTTT. This translates into CASSRPGQFKQPQHF.

The chain employs TRBV27 and TRBJ1-1; 10 positions match TRBD1. The CDR3 sequence is 15 residues long. Per the germline V gene, CDR1 is MNHEY and CDR2 is SMNVEV (reference sequence). Trimming took 4 bases from V and 0 from J; bases not matched to a gene: 2. CDR3 nucleotide sequence: TGTGCCAGCAGTTCGGGGACAGGGGTGAACACTGAAGCTTTCTTT. This gives the protein CASSSGTGVNTEAFF.